This is a list of T cell receptor beta chains from one sample in a study of T cell responses to AZD1222 COVID-19 vaccine. TCRdb's table, derived via immunoSEQ multiplex PCR, lists solely in-frame clones and lacks some. The repertoire has around 78,000 clones, over 75% of them found once; the top ten carry 24%. The source was peripheral blood, collected on day 0 of AZD1222 vaccination. The receptors come from an adult in good health. Each CDR3 is given with its conserved first and last residue.

j_gene,v_gene,CDR3aa
TRBJ2-2,TRBV19,CASSIVAGNTGELFF
TRBJ1-2,TRBV6-5,CASRTTSISGYTF
TRBJ1-3,TRBV14,CASSQDFRAGNTIYF
TRBJ2-3,TRBV3-1/TRBV3-2,CASSLSTDTQYF
TRBJ2-1,TRBV7-9,CASAAVYNEQFF
TRBJ1-4,TRBV7-8,CASSYPGSDEKLFF
TRBJ1-2,TRBV28,CASSLMLGQGAGYTF
TRBJ1-5,TRBV30,CAWSAGHQPQHF
TRBJ2-7,TRBV28,CASSLRLRREQYF
TRBJ1-5,TRBV29-1,CSVRGGGYNQPQHF
TRBJ2-5,TRBV3-1/TRBV3-2,CASSQDLAGGSETQYF
TRBJ2-3,TRBV7-2,CASRRQGASGGTDTQYF
TRBJ2-5,TRBV6-5,CASGTGETQYF
TRBJ2-3,TRBV24-1,CATSDTGMITDTQYF
TRBJ2-6,TRBV18,CASSTGGPRSGANVLTF
TRBJ2-7,TRBV29-1,CSVEEAYEQYF
TRBJ1-5,TRBV19,CASAGTGGAGNQPQHF
TRBJ2-7,TRBV14,CASRTGTGFFPYEQYF
TRBJ2-2,TRBV6-2/TRBV6-3,CASSYYQGTGELFF
TRBJ2-3,TRBV4-2,CASSQDGSQSTDTQYF
TRBJ2-1,TRBV2,CASSEVRSTGVGYLQFF
TRBJ1-3,TRBV30,CAWSPTGRPGNTIYF
TRBJ2-7,TRBV11-3,CASSLGGVGTSYEQYF
TRBJ1-1,TRBV6-2/TRBV6-3,CASSFYSTGTEAFF
TRBJ2-5,TRBV6-6,CASGRGRFQETQYF
TRBJ1-5,TRBV6-2/TRBV6-3,CASSYSNPGGSQPQHF
TRBJ2-6,TRBV2,CASGGANVLTF
TRBJ2-1,TRBV15,CATSKAAVSYNEQFF
TRBJ2-3,TRBV5-1,CASSPGLAGTDTQYF
TRBJ1-4,TRBV28,CASSIRGGGSEKLFF
TRBJ1-2,TRBV30,CAWKDRGTGYTF
TRBJ1-1,TRBV13,CASSLGAFSNTEAFF
TRBJ1-5,TRBV6-1,CASSGMWTDSNQPQHF
TRBJ2-3,TRBV19,CASKRGRTFDTQYF
TRBJ1-4,TRBV6-5,CASRPAQTTNEKLFF
TRBJ2-3,TRBV7-3,CASSLGSTDTQYF
TRBJ2-5,TRBV5-6,CASSAWGTEETQYF
TRBJ1-2,TRBV4-2,CASSQEVQGLGGYTF
TRBJ1-1,TRBV7-9,CASSLLQPPSFF
TRBJ1-1,TRBV9,CASSPYTGNTEAFF
TRBJ2-1,TRBV10-3,CAISETGPGAGEQFF
TRBJ2-7,TRBV5-1,CASSQTYEQYF
TRBJ1-2,TRBV28,CASTVPGQGYGYTF
TRBJ1-1,TRBV4-3,CASRPLVQANTEAFF
TRBJ2-5,TRBV5-1,CASTRLAGGAVQETQYF
TRBJ1-1,TRBV9,CASSPRTALNTEAFF
TRBJ1-5,TRBV30,CAWSPTGTHQPQHF
TRBJ2-1,TRBV6-5,CASRQGGFNEQFF
TRBJ2-3,TRBV7-9,CASSLPAGEGDTQYF
TRBJ1-6,TRBV30,CAWRGARTPLHF
TRBJ1-6,TRBV19,CASSSGPRGNSPLHF
TRBJ1-1,TRBV7-2,CASSLEVGDTEAFF
TRBJ1-1,TRBV29-1,CSVGTANTEAFF
TRBJ2-7,TRBV28,CASSFARGGEEYF
TRBJ2-1,TRBV19,CASSKRQLSYNEQFF
TRBJ1-4,TRBV29-1,CSVTDRTRREKLFF
TRBJ2-5,TRBV24-1,CATSDPKTGSETQYF
TRBJ1-4,TRBV5-1,CASSLLGTGISTNEKLFF
TRBJ2-2,TRBV13,CASSLFAGYGNESTGELFF